This TCR beta chain was recovered during a study of early stage breast cancer tumors. Study overall: The ER+/PR+/HER2- tumors included 7 to 9 ductal and four lobular carcinomas.

The assay was immunoSEQ multiplex PCR, and TCRdb's table has in-frame clones only and misses some. The sample has 5,000 to 6,500 clones; 73% are singletons. The sequence derives from a person aged 35 to 50 with breast cancer. The sample consisted of normal breast tissue next to the tumor.

The CDR3 is CSGTPSTDTQYF. The CDR3 DNA follows: TGCAGCGGGACTCCTAGCACAGATACGCAGTATTTT. J is TRBJ2-3 and V is TRBV29-1; a possible D gene is TRBD2 (5 bases). The V and J ends lost 7 bases and 0 bases respectively, with 8 bases between them. The CDR3 covers 12 residues. Germline CDR1 reads SQVTM; CDR2 reads ANQGSEA.